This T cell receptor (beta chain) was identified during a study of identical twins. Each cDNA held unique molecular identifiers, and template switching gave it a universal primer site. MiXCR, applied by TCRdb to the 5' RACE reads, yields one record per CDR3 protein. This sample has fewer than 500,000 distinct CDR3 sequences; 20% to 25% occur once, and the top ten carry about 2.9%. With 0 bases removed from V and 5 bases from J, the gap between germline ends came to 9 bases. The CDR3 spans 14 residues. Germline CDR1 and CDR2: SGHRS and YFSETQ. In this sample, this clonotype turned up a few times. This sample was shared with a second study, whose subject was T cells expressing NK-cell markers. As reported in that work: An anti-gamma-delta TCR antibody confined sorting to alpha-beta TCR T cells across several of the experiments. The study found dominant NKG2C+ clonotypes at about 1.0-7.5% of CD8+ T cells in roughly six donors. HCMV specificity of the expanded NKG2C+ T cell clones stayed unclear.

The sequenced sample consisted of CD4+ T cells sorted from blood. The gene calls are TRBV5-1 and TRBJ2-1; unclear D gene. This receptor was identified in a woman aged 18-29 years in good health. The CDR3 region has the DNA TGCGCCAGCAGCTTGGCCCGAGGAAACAATGAGCAGTTCTTC. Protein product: CASSLARGNNEQFF.